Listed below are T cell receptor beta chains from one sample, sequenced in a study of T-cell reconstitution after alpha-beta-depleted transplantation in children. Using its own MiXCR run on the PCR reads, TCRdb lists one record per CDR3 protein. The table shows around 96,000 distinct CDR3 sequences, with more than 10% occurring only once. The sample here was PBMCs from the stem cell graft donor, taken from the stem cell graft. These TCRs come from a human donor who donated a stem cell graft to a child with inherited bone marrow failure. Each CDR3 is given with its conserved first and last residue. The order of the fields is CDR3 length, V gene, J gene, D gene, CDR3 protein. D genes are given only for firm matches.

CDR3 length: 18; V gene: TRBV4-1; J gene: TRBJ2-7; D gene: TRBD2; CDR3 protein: CASSPRGPRTSGTYEQYF
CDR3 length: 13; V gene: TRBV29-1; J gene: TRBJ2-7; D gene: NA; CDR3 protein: CSVEVGGAYEQYF
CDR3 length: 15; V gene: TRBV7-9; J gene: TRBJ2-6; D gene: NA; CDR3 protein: CASSPQLGGANVLTF
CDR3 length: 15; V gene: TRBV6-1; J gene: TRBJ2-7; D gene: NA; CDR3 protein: CASRKLRDSFYEQYF
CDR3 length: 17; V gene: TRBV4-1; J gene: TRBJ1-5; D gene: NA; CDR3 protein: CASSPGAGGLGNQPQHF
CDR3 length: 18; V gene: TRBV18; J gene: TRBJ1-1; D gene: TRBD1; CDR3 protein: CASSPRDGFRTGKSEAFF
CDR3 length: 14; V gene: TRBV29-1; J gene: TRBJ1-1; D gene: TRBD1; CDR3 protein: CSVGRDSMNTEAFF
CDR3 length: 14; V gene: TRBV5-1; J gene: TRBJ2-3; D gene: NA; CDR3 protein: CASSLGSKEDTQYF
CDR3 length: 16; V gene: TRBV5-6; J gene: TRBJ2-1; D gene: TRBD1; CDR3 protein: CASSQRDRGPYNEQFF
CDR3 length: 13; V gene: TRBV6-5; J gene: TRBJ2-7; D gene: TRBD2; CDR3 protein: CASTYSGTGEQYF
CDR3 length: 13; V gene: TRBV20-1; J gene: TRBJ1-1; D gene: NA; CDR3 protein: CSAREQSLTEAFF
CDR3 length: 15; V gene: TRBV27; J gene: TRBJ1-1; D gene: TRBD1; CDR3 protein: CASSPFRQGLTEAFF
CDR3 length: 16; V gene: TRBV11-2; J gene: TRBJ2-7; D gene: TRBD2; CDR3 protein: CASSSPSLAGGYEQYF
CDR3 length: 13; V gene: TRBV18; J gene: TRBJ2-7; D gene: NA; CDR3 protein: CASSLWTDYEQYF
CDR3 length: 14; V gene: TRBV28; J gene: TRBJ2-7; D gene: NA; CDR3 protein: CASTLEAGSYEQYF
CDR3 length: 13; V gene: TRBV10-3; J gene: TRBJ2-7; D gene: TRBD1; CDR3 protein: CAIGGTGPYEQYF
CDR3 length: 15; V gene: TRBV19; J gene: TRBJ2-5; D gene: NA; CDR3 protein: CASSISPPNSETQYF
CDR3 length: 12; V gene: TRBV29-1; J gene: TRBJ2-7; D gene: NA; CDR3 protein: CSVEAQTYEQYF
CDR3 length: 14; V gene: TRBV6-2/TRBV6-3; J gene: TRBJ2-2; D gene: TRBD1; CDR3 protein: CASKRGQAAGELFF
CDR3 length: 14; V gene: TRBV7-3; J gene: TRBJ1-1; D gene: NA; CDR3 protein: CASSLTSGDTEAFF
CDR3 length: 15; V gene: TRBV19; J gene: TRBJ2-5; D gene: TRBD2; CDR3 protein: CASSPRLAGAETQYF
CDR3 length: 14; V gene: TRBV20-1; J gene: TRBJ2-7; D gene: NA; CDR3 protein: CSARIPDSAYEQYF
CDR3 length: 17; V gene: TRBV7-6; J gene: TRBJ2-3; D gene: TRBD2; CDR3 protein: CASSPGLAGGLADTQYF
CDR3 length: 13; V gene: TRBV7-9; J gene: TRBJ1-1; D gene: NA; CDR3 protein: CASSFTANTEAFF
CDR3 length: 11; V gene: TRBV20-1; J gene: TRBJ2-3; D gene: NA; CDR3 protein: CSAELGKEQYF
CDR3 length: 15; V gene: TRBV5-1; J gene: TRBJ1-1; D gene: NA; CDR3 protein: CASSEGVWMNTEAFF
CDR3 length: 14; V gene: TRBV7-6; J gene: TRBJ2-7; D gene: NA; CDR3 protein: CASSLRTGTYEQYF
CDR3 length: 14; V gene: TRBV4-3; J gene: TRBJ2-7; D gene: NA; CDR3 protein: CASSQGTSAYEQYF
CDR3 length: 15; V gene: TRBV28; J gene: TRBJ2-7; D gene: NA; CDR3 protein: CASSHPSRDPYEQYF
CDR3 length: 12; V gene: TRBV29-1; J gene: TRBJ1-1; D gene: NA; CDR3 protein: CSGDTGRTEAFF
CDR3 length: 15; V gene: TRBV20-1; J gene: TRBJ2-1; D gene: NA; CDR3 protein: CSARPRGGPWNEQFF
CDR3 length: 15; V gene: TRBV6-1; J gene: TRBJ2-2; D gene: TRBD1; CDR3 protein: CASSKGGSNTGELFF
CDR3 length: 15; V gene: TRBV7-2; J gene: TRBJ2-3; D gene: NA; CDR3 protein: CASSLRAPASDTQYF
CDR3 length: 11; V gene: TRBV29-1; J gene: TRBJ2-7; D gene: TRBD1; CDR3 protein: CSVAGGYEQYF
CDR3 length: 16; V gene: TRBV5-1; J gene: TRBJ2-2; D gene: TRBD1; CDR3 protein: CASSPLGQGNTGELFF
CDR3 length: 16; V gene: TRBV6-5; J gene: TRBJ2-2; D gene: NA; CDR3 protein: CASSPKGDWRAGELFF
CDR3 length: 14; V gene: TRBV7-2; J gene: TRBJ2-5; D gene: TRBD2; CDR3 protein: CASSSGLHQETQYF
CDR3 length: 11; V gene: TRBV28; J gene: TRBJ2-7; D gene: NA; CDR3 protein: CASSLVREQYF
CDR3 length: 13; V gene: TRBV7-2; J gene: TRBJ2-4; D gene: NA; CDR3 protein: CASQLRAKNIQYF
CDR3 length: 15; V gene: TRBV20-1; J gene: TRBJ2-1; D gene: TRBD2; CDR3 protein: CSASGPFSGSNEQFF
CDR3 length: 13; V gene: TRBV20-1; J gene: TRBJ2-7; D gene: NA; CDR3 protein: CSAREVSPYEQYF
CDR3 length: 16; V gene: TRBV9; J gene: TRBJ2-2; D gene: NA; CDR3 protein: CASSPAIHGDSGELFF